The 14 T cell receptor beta chains below were found in one sample sequenced in a study of blood T cell repertoires in COVID-19. TCRdb keeps only in-frame clones here, not all; method: immunoSEQ multiplex PCR. The sample contains roughly 170,000 clones, roughly 81% of which appear only once. The sample comprised peripheral blood. These receptors came from a man aged 40-49 years who had recovered from COVID-19.

V gene TRBV7-9 combines with J gene TRBJ2-1; 7 nucleotides line up with TRBD2. V was pared by 5 bases and J by 4 bases, with 5 bases of the junction left unmatched. This CDR3 is built from 14 residues. CDR1 is SEHNR, CDR2 FQNEAQ, per germline (reference sequence). CDR3 protein: CASSVQRDYNEQFF. For the CDR3, the DNA is TGTGCCAGCAGCGTCCAGCGGGATTACAATGAGCAGTTCTTC. The complete variable domain, with remaining parts taken from reference TRBV7-9 and TRBJ2-1, reads DTGVSQNPRHKITKRGQNVTFRCDPISEHNRLYWYRQTLGQGPEFLTYFQNEAQLEKSRLLSDRFSAERPKGSFSTLEIQRTEQGDSAMYLCASSVQRDYNEQFFGPGTRLTVL.

The chain is built from TRBV2 and TRBJ1-1; 7 positions agree with TRBD1. CDR3 length: 14 residues. V lost 6 bases to trimming and J lost 3 bases; unmatched junction nucleotides: 7. Per germline, CDR1 SNHLY and CDR2 FYNNEI. The CDR3 DNA sequence: TGTGCCAGCAGCGCCAGGGGGGTGTACACTGAAGCTTTCTTT. Residues: CASSARGVYTEAFF.

The rearrangement uses TRBV5-6 and TRBJ2-7, with D maybe TRBD2 (7 bases). Germline CDR1 is SGHDT and CDR2 is YYEEEE. V lost 6 bases and J 3 bases, leaving 16 bases between the germline ends. This CDR3 spans 14 amino acids. Here the CDR3 DNA reads TGTGCCAGCACCCTGGGGGGGGGCATCTACGAGCAGTACTTC. Its translation is CASTLGGGIYEQYF. Full variable domain (rest looked up from reference TRBV5-6 and TRBJ2-7): DAGVTQSPTHLIKTRGQQVTLRCSPKSGHDTVSWYQQALGQGPQFIFQYYEEEERQRGNFPDRFSGHQFPNYSSELNVNALLLGDSALYLCASTLGGGIYEQYFGPGTRLTVT.

The chain combines TRBV27 with TRBJ2-3; TRBD2 aligns across 11 bases. Germline trimming cut 3 bases from V and 0 bases from J; bases unmatched to any gene: 11. The CDR3 loop spans 19 amino acids. Germline V lookup: CDR1 MNHEY, CDR2 SMNVEV (reference sequence). The CDR3 DNA is TGTGCCAGCAGTTTGGCGAGACTAGCGGGGTCAATTAGCACAGATACGCAGTATTTT. Translated: CASSLARLAGSISTDTQYF.

The V and J genes are TRBV6-1 and TRBJ2-3; D remains unclear. The CDR3 runs 15 residues. Germline V gene lookup returns CDR1 MNHNS and CDR2 SASEGT. V was cut by 3 bases and J by 0 bases, with 10 bases left in between. DNA for the CDR3: TGTGCCAGCAGTGATGTTTACGGTAGCACAGATACGCAGTATTTT. Its protein is CASSDVYGSTDTQYF.

The rearrangement uses TRBV12-3 or TRBV12-4 and TRBJ1-1; perhaps TRBD1 as D (6 bases). Trimming removed 7 bases from V and 3 bases from J, with 9 bases in between. The CDR3 covers 12 residues. Here the CDR3 DNA reads TGTGCCAGCAAAAGACAGGACACTGAAGCTTTCTTT. Protein sequence: CASKRQDTEAFF.

This chain joins TRBV18 and TRBJ1-3; no definite D call. Germline CDR1 KGHSH, CDR2 LQKENI. CDR3 length equals 15 residues. Trimming pared 2 bases from V and 3 bases from J, leaving 11 bases between. The CDR3 loop reads CASSPSQQSGNTIYF. Written as DNA, the CDR3 is TGTGCCAGCTCACCATCCCAACAAAGTGGAAACACCATATATTTT.

This chain connects TRBV19 to TRBJ1-2; D is unresolved. This CDR3 comprises 12 residues. Between the trimmed V and J ends, which lost 9 bases and 1 base, there was a span of 9 bases. Germline V gene sequence: CDR1 LNHDA, CDR2 SQIVND (reference sequence). CDR3 sequence: CASRRDNYGYTF. The CDR3 DNA reads TGTGCCAGCCGGCGGGATAACTATGGCTACACCTTC.

CDR3 loop: CASSMGGSGARVTEAFF. In nucleotides, the CDR3 is TGTGCCAGTAGTATGGGGGGGTCGGGGGCGCGGGTCACTGAAGCTTTCTTT. V and J are TRBV19 and TRBJ1-1; D might be TRBD1 (6 bases). Deletions cut 3 bases from V and 4 bases from J, with 21 bases between. CDR3 length: 17 amino acids. Germline-derived CDR1 and CDR2 are LNHDA and SQIVND (reference sequence). Using reference TRBV19 and TRBJ1-1 for the parts outside the CDR3, the full variable domain is DGGITQSPKYLFRKEGQNVTLSCEQNLNHDAMYWYRQDPGQGLRLIYYSQIVNDFQKGDIAEGYSVSREKKESFPLTVTSAQKNPTAFYLCASSMGGSGARVTEAFFGQGTRLTVV.

The chain carries TRBV30 and TRBJ1-1; D not certain. The CDR3 length is 13 residues. Germline assignment: CDR1 GTSNPN and CDR2 SVGIG (reference sequence). The ends were cut back, 0 bases at V and 3 bases at J, with 8 bases in the middle. The chain's CDR3 is CAWSVRQDTEAFF. DNA for the CDR3: TGTGCCTGGAGTGTACGTCAGGACACTGAAGCTTTCTTT.

The chain is built from TRBV3-1 (or the pseudogene TRBV3-2) and TRBJ2-7, with TRBD1 identical over 8 bases. With 4 bases clipped from V and 3 bases from J, the junction kept 2 bases outside the gene matches. The CDR3 runs to 13 residues. Germline V gene sequence: CDR1 LGHDT, CDR2 YNNKEL (reference sequence). CDR3 in amino acids: CASSPDRGYEQYF. The CDR3 DNA reads as TGTGCCAGCAGCCCTGACAGGGGCTACGAGCAGTACTTC.

The DNA of the CDR3 is TGTGCCAGCAGTTCCGTTTCCGAGCAGTACTTC. The encoded protein is CASSSVSEQYF. The chain uses TRBV6-2 or TRBV6-3 and TRBJ2-7, with D uncertain. This CDR3 has 11 residues. V lost 4 bases and J 6 bases, leaving 7 bases between the germline ends. In germline, CDR1 is MNHEY, CDR2 SVGEGT.

The gene calls are TRBV7-2 and TRBJ2-7, with 10 bases matching TRBD2. Germline CDR1 reads SGHTA; CDR2 reads FQGNSA. The CDR3 sequence is 14 residues long. V trimming: 5 bases; J trimming: 3 bases; junction bases outside the gene matches: 4. The CDR3 DNA reads as TGTGCCAGCAGCCCGGGACTAGCGAACTACGAGCAGTACTTC. Its translation: CASSPGLANYEQYF.

In its sample, this clone was seen a few times. The rearrangement uses TRBV4-3 and TRBJ2-7, with TRBD1 matching over 9 bases. Germline assignment: CDR1 LGHNA and CDR2 YSLEER. The CDR3 has 17 residues. V gave up 0 bases and J gave up 3 bases; unmatched junction bases: 9. In DNA form, the CDR3 reads TGCGCCAGCAGCCAAGATACGGGACAGGGACTTTTCTACGAGCAGTACTTC. It is translated as CASSQDTGQGLFYEQYF.